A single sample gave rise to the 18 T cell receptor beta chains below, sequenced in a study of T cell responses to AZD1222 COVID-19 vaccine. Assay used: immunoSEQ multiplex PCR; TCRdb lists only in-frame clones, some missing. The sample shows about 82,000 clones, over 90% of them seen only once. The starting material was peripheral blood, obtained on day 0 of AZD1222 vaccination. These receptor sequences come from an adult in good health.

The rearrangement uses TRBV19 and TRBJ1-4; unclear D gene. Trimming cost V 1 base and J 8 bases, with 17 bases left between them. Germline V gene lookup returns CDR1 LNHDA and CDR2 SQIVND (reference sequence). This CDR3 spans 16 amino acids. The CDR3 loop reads CASSIVRGMIREKLFF. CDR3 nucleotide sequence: TGTGCCAGTAGTATAGTACGGGGAATGATACGGGAAAAACTGTTTTTT.

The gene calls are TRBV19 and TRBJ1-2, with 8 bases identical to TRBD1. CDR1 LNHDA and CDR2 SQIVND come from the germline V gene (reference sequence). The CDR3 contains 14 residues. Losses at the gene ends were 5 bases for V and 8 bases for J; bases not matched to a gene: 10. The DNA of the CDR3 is TGTGCCAGTAGTCCGACAGGGGTTTTGGGAGGCTACACCTTC. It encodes CASSPTGVLGGYTF.

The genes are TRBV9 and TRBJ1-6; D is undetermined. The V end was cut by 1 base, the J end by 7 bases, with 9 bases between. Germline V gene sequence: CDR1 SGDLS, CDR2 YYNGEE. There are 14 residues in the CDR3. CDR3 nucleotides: TGTGCCAGCAGCGTATATACAGACAATTCACCCCTCCACTTT. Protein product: CASSVYTDNSPLHF.

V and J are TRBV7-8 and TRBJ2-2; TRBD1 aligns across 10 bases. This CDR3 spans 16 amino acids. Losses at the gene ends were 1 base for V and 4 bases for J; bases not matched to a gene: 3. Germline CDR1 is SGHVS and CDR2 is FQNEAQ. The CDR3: CASSLGQGALTGELFF. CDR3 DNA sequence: TGTGCCAGCAGCTTAGGACAGGGGGCGCTCACCGGGGAGCTGTTTTTT.

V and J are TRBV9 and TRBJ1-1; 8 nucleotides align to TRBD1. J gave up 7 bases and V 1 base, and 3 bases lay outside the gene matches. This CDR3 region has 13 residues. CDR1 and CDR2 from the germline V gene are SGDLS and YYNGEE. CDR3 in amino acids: CASSVSGTGEAFF. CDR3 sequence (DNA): TGTGCCAGCAGCGTATCGGGGACAGGTGAAGCTTTCTTT.

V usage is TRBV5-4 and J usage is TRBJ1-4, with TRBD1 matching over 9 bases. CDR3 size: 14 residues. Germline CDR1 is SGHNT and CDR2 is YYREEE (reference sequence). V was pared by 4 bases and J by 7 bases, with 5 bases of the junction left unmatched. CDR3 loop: CASSVTGGGEKLFF. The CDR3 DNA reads TGTGCCAGCAGCGTGACAGGGGGGGGTGAAAAACTGTTTTTT.

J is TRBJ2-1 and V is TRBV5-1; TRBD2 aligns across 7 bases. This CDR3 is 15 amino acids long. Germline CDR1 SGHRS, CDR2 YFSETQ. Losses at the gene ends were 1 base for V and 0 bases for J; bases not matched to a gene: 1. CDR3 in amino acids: CASSLLAGSYNEQFF. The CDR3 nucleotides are TGCGCCAGCAGCTTGTTAGCGGGCTCCTACAATGAGCAGTTCTTC.

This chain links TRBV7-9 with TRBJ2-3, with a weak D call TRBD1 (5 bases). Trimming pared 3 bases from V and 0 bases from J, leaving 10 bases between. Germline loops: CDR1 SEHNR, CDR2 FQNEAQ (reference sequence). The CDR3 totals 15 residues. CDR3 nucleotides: TGTGCCAGCAGCTTGGGGCCTTCTAGCACAGATACGCAGTATTTT. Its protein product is CASSLGPSSTDTQYF.

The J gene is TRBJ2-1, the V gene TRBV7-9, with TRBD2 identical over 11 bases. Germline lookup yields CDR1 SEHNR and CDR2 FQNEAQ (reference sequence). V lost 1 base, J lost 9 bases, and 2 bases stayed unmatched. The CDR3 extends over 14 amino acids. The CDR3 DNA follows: TGTGCCAGCAGCTTAGATGGACTAGCGGGTGAGCAGTTCTTC. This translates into CASSLDGLAGEQFF.

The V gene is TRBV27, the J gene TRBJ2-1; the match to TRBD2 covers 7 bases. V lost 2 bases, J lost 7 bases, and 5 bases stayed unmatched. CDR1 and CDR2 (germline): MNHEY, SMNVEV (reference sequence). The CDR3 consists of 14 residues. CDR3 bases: TGTGCCAGCAGTTTAATCGGGGGGAAAAATGAGCAGTTCTTC. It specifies CASSLIGGKNEQFF.

The CDR3 nucleotides read TGTGCCAGCAGCCAGGCCGGGACAGTTTATGGCTACACCTTC. Its protein is CASSQAGTVYGYTF. This sequence joins TRBV7-2 and TRBJ1-2, with 7 positions matching TRBD1. The V and J ends lost 5 bases and 5 bases, in that order; junction bases with no gene match: 8. This CDR3 spans 14 amino acids. Germline-derived CDR1 and CDR2 are SGHTA and FQGNSA.

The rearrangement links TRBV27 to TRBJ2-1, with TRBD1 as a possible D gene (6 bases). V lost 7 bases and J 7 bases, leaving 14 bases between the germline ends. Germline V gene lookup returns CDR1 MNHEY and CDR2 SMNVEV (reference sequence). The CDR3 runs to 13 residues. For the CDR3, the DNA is TGTGCCAGCACCAGGGGTCTCGGGAATGAGCAGTTCTTC. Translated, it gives CASTRGLGNEQFF.

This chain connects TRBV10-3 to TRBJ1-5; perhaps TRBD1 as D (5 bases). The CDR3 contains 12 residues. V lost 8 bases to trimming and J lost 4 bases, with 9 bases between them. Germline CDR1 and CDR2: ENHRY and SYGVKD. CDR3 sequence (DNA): TGTGCCATCGGGGCCTCGAATCAGCCCCAGCATTTT. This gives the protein CAIGASNQPQHF.

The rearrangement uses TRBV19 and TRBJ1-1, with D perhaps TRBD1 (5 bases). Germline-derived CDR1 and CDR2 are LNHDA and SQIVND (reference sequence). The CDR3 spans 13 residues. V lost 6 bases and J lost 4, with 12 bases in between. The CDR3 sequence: CASSGGFGTEAFF. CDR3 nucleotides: TGTGCCAGTAGCGGGGGATTCGGCACTGAAGCTTTCTTT.

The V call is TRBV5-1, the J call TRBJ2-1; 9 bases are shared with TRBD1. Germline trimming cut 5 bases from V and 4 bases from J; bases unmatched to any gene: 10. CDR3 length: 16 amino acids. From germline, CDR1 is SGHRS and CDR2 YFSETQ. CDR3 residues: CASRPFRGQGYNEQFF. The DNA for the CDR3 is TGCGCCAGCAGGCCTTTCCGGGGACAGGGATACAATGAGCAGTTCTTC.

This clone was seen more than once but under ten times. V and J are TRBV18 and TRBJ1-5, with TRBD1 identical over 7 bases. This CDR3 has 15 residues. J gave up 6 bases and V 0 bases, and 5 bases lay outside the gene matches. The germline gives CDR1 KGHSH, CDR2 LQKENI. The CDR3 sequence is CASSPPVGGGQPQHF. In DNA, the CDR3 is TGTGCCAGCTCACCACCGGTAGGGGGCGGTCAGCCCCAGCATTTT.

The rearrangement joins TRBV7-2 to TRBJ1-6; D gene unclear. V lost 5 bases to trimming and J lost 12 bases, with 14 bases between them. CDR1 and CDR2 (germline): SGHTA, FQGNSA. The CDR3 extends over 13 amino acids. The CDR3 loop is CASSLNALIPLHF. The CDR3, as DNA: TGTGCCAGCAGCCTTAACGCGCTGATACCCCTCCACTTT.

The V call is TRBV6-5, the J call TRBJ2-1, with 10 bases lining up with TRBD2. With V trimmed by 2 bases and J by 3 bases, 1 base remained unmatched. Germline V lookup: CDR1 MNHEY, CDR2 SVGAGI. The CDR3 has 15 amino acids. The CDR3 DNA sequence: TGTGCCAGCAGTTACGGGACTAGCGACTACAATGAGCAGTTCTTC. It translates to CASSYGTSDYNEQFF.